The 22 T cell receptor beta chains in this list originate from one sample, sequenced in a study of response to subunit inactivated influenza vaccine. In TCRdb, the RT-PCR reads were re-called with MiXCR into one record per CDR3 protein. The sample has hundreds of thousands of distinct CDR3 sequences; 25% are singletons. The specimen was CD4+ T cells sorted from PBMCs, collected less than 6 days after vaccination. These receptors originate from a man aged 50 to 60 who received an inactivated influenza vaccine.

The genes are TRBV10-3 and TRBJ2-7; no definite D call. This CDR3 is built from 13 residues. Germline V gene data show CDR1 as ENHRY and CDR2 as SYGVKD. V gave up 2 bases and J gave up 9 bases, with 14 bases separating them. CDR3 loop: CAISEAPPAGQYF. The CDR3 nucleotides are TGTGCCATCAGTGAGGCCCCCCCGGCTGGGCAGTACTTC.

This clonotype has only a few counts. This chain uses TRBV9 with TRBJ1-3; 8 positions match TRBD1. CDR1 SGDLS and CDR2 YYNGEE come from the germline V gene. Trimming took 4 bases from V and 2 from J; bases not matched to a gene: 5. The CDR3 is 15 residues long. CDR3 protein: CASSLQGAAGNTIYF. The DNA for the CDR3 is TGTGCCAGCAGCCTCCAGGGGGCAGCTGGAAACACCATATATTTT.

The chain joins TRBV7-9 to TRBJ2-7; TRBD2 agrees at 7 bases. Germline loops: CDR1 SEHNR, CDR2 FQNEAQ (reference sequence). This CDR3 has 11 residues. J was trimmed by 8 bases and V by 10 bases; bases with no gene match: 8. CDR3: CATASGGKQYF. CDR3 DNA sequence: TGTGCCACTGCATCGGGGGGTAAGCAGTACTTC.

This clonotype was detected a few times. The chain couples TRBV12-3 or TRBV12-4 to TRBJ1-2; D is uncertain. This CDR3 is 13 amino acids long. The germline V and J ends were trimmed by 6 bases and 5 bases, with 13 bases remaining between them. The DNA for the CDR3 is TGTGCCAGCAGGCCCAATGGCGAGTATGGCTACACCTTC. It codes for CASRPNGEYGYTF.

This clonotype was observed once. The chain employs TRBV5-1 and TRBJ2-5; D is unclear. The V end was cut by 0 bases, the J end by 1 base, with 10 bases between. CDR3 length: 15 residues. CDR1 is SGHRS, CDR2 YFSETQ, per germline. CDR3 DNA sequence: TGCGCCAGCAGCTTGGCCTACGGGTCCCAAGAGACCCAGTACTTC. This translates into CASSLAYGSQETQYF.

The chain couples TRBV12-3 or TRBV12-4 to TRBJ1-5; D may be TRBD1 (5 bases). The CDR3 runs to 13 residues. The V end was cut by 6 bases, the J end by 5 bases, with 11 bases between. CDR3 amino acids: CASSPDRYQPQHF. DNA of the CDR3: TGTGCCAGCAGCCCCGACAGATATCAGCCCCAGCATTTT.

The chain links TRBV20-1 to TRBJ2-5; 9 positions agree with TRBD2. CDR1 is DFQATT, CDR2 SNEGSKA, per germline (reference sequence). This CDR3 region has 14 residues. Trimming cost V 3 bases and J 2 bases; bases outside gene matches: 4. The CDR3 nucleotides read TGCAGTGCTAGGGCTAGCGGGAAACAAGAGACCCAGTACTTC. Amino acids: CSARASGKQETQYF.

The chain is built from TRBV30 and TRBJ1-3; tentatively, D is TRBD1 (5 bases). The ends were cut back, 6 bases at V and 4 bases at J, with 16 bases in the middle. CDR1 and CDR2 (germline): GTSNPN, SVGIG (reference sequence). There are 14 residues in the CDR3. CDR3 DNA: TGTGCCTGTCCCGGGACTTTGGCAGGAAACACCATATATTTT. Amino acid sequence: CACPGTLAGNTIYF.

Only a few counts were recorded for this clonotype. The chain joins TRBV13 to TRBJ2-7; D may be TRBD1 (5 bases). V lost 6 bases to trimming and J lost 0 bases, with 12 bases between them. The germline gives CDR1 PRHDT, CDR2 FYEKMQ (reference sequence). This CDR3 has 14 residues. CDR3 in DNA: TGTGCCAGCAGATCCGGACACCTCTCCTACGAGCAGTACTTC. It yields the protein CASRSGHLSYEQYF.

This rearrangement joins TRBV11-1 to TRBJ2-1, with TRBD2 matching 8 bases. CDR3 size: 14 residues. V gave up 8 bases and J gave up 4 bases; unmatched junction bases: 7. Germline CDR1 reads SGHAT; CDR2 reads FQDESV (reference sequence). CDR3 region: CASGLSGVYNEQFF. CDR3 nucleotide sequence: TGTGCCAGCGGCCTTAGCGGGGTTTACAATGAGCAGTTCTTC.

In this sample, this clonotype turned up many times. The chain is built from TRBV5-1 and TRBJ2-3; TRBD2 matches 9 bases. The germline V gene has CDR1 SGHRS and CDR2 YFSETQ. This CDR3 has 14 amino acids. V shed 5 bases and J 7 bases; nucleotides not matched to a gene: 8. Here the CDR3 reads CASSRSGSVNTQYF. CDR3 in DNA: TGCGCCAGCAGTCGTAGCGGGAGTGTAAATACGCAGTATTTT.

The chain joins TRBV6-1 to TRBJ1-1; no clear D gene. Trimming took 10 bases from V and 0 from J, leaving 12 bases between them. This CDR3 has 13 residues. The germline gives CDR1 MNHNS, CDR2 SASEGT. DNA for the CDR3: TGTGCCATACGTGACGGAATGAACACTGAAGCTTTCTTT. Its translation is CAIRDGMNTEAFF.

This clonotype appeared once. J is TRBJ2-5 and V is TRBV6-1, with 11 bases identical to TRBD2. J was trimmed by 5 bases and V by 5 bases; bases with no gene match: 10. Germline-derived CDR1 and CDR2 are MNHNS and SASEGT. This CDR3 is 16 amino acids long. CDR3 nucleotides: TGTGCCAGCAGTAAACTACTAGCGGGAGCTTTGGAGACCCAGTACTTC. It specifies CASSKLLAGALETQYF.

The J gene is TRBJ2-6, the V gene TRBV12-3 or TRBV12-4, with TRBD1 as a possible D gene (5 bases). Trimming shortened V by 8 bases and J by 0 bases, and 8 bases separated the two germline ends. CDR3 length: 14 amino acids. Here the CDR3 reads CASVRASGANVLTF. The CDR3 DNA reads as TGTGCCAGCGTCAGGGCCTCTGGGGCCAACGTCCTGACTTTC.

The V and J genes are TRBV10-3 and TRBJ2-5, with D possibly TRBD1 on 5 matching bases. This CDR3 region has 16 residues. V shed 3 bases and J shed 2 bases, with 16 bases lying between them. Germline V CDR1 and CDR2: ENHRY, SYGVKD. The CDR3, as DNA: TGTGCCATCAGTGACCGGCAGGGAAATGGTCAAGAGACCCAGTACTTC. It encodes CAISDRQGNGQETQYF.

This clonotype is a singleton in its sample. The chain recombines TRBV27 with TRBJ2-7, with 7 bases that match TRBD1. The CDR3 has 16 residues. Germline V CDR1 and CDR2: MNHEY, SMNVEV (reference sequence). The trim removed 0 bases at V and 2 bases at J, leaving 7 bases unmatched. The CDR3 sequence is CASSLSGQIITYEQYF. CDR3 sequence (DNA): TGTGCCAGCAGTTTATCGGGACAGATTATAACCTACGAGCAGTACTTC.

The rearrangement uses TRBV4-3 and TRBJ1-2; TRBD1 agrees at 10 bases. Losses at the gene ends were 1 base for V and 12 bases for J; bases not matched to a gene: 11. The CDR3 has 15 residues. Looked up from germline, CDR1 is LGHNA and CDR2 is YSLEER. CDR3 DNA: TGCGCCAGCAGCCAAGGGACAGGGGGTGCATCCGTCGACACCTTC. This sequence encodes CASSQGTGGASVDTF.

This chain links TRBV15 with TRBJ2-1; D not resolved. The CDR3 extends over 16 amino acids. Between the trimmed V and J ends, which lost 2 bases and 7 bases, there was a span of 18 bases. CDR1 is LNHNV and CDR2 is YYDKDF in the germline V gene (reference sequence). CDR3 sequence (DNA): TGTGCCACCAGCAGACAAAGACCCGGTGCTGGTAATGAGCAGTTCTTC. It specifies CATSRQRPGAGNEQFF.

The CDR3 coding sequence is TGTGCCAGCAGTTTGAGACCCGGGGGCGAGCAGTACTTC. Translated: CASSLRPGGEQYF. V gene TRBV28 combines with J gene TRBJ2-7; tentative D call: TRBD2 (6 bases). The CDR3 has 13 amino acids. The V gene's germline CDR1 is MDHEN and CDR2 SYDVKM. Trimming removed 3 bases from V and 6 bases from J, with 12 bases in between.

The rearrangement joins TRBV12-3 or TRBV12-4 to TRBJ2-2, with 10 bases aligning to TRBD2. V lost 7 bases and J lost 5; bases outside the gene matches: 4. The CDR3 is made up of 14 amino acids. The CDR3 DNA reads as TGTGCCAGCAAGGGTAGCGGGGGGACCGGGGAGCTGTTTTTT. This translates into CASKGSGGTGELFF.

This clonotype was counted at least ten times. The chain couples TRBV20-1 to TRBJ1-5, with D possibly matching TRBD1 (5 bases). CDR1 is DFQATT and CDR2 is SNEGSKA in the germline V gene (reference sequence). CDR3 size: 15 residues. Between the trimmed V and J ends, which lost 6 bases and 0 bases, there was a span of 15 bases. CDR3 region: CSALPGGYSNQPQHF. CDR3 nucleotide sequence: TGCAGTGCACTCCCCGGGGGATATAGCAATCAGCCCCAGCATTTT.

V usage is TRBV29-1 and J usage is TRBJ1-1, with TRBD1 identical over 7 bases. Germline lookup yields CDR1 SQVTM and CDR2 ANQGSEA. The CDR3 is 15 amino acids. The junction had 11 bases not matched to a gene; V was cut back by 6 bases and J by 1 base. Here the CDR3 reads CSVHPRGRSNTEAFF. CDR3 bases: TGCAGCGTCCATCCAAGGGGGCGCTCGAACACTGAAGCTTTCTTT.